The TCR beta chain described here comes from a study of blood T cell repertoires in COVID-19. Study background: COVID-19 samples, acute and convalescent, were from the United States, Italy and Spain. Sources were T cells, B-cell-depleted T cells, or PBMCs; the material itself was cDNA or gDNA.

In its sample, this clone was seen once. In the original analysis: By means of reference gene primer amplification, nucleated cell counts were estimated. Generated by immunoSEQ multiplex PCR, the TCRdb table keeps only in-frame clones and is missing some. The DNA was the basis for D and trimming; V, J and clone size are from that table. This repertoire shows some 210,000 clones, around 80% found once; its top ten account for more than 10%. What was sequenced was peripheral blood. This clonotype was sampled from a woman aged 35 to 49 with acute or convalescent COVID-19.

The CDR3 here is CASSYSGQSSGNTIYF. In DNA, the CDR3 is TGTGCCAGCAGTTACTCGGGGCAGAGCTCTGGAAACACCATATATTTT. This chain uses TRBV6-5 with TRBJ1-3, with D possibly matching TRBD1 (5 bases). The V gene lost 0 bases and the J gene lost 0 bases, with 9 bases spanning the gap. Germline CDR1 reads MNHEY; CDR2 reads SVGAGI. The CDR3 has 16 residues.